This T cell receptor (beta chain) derives from a study of spatial heterogeneity in lung cancer. Looked up from germline, CDR1 is SEHNR and CDR2 is FQNEAQ (reference sequence). V shed 5 bases and J shed 0 bases, with 14 bases lying between them. This CDR3 comprises 16 residues. TCRdb used MiXCR to reprocess the 5' RACE reads, holding one entry per CDR3 protein. The sample lists some 14,000 distinct CDR3 sequences; 5.6% were seen once. Notes on the study in general: Counts of expanded alpha and beta TCRs within tumors tracked the tumor nonsynonymous mutation count.

This clonotype was counted at least ten times. Its matching antigen is unknown. Being off target in a library aimed at alpha chains, this beta chain has a size of little meaning. Described time point: sample taken at primary tumor resection. Tumor, nontumor lung or frozen PBMC supplied whole RNA that was sequenced unsorted. V gene TRBV7-9 combines with J gene TRBJ1-5, with D perhaps matching TRBD1 (6 bases). This TCR was sampled from a female donor with early-stage non-small cell lung cancer. The specimen was lung tumor tissue, collected at surgery. As DNA, the CDR3 is TGTGCCAGCAGCAAAGGACAGTATTATAGCAATCAGCCCCAGCATTTT. This sequence encodes CASSKGQYYSNQPQHF.